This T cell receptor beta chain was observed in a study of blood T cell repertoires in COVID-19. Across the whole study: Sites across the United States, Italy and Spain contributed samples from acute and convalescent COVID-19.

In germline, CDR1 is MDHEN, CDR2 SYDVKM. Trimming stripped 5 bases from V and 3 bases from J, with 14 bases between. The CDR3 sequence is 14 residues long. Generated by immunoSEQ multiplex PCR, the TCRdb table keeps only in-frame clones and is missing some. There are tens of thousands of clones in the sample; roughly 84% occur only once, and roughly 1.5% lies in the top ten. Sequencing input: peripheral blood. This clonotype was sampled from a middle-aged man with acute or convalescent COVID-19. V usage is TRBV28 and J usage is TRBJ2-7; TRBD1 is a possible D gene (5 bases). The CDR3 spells CASSRRQLRYEQYF. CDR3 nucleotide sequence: TGTGCCAGCAGTCGCCGACAGCTCCGCTACGAGCAGTACTTC.